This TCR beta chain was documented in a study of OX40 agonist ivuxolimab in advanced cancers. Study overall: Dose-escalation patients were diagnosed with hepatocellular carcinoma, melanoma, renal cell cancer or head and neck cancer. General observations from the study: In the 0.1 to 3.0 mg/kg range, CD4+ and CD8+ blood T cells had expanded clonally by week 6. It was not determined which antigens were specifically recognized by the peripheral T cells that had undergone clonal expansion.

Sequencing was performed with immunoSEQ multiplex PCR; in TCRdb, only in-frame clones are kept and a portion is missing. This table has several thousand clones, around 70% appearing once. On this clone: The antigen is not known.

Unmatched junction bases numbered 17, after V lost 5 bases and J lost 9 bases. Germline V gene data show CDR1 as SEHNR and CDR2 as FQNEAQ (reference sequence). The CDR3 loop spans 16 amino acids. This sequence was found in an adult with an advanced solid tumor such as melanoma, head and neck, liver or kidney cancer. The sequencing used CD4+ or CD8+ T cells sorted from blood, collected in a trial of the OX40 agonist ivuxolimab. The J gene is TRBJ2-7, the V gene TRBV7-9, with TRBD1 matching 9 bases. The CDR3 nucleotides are TGTGCCAGCAGCCCACCGGGACAGGGAGCCTACGAGTGGCAGTACTTC. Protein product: CASSPPGQGAYEWQYF.